This T cell receptor beta chain was identified during a study of regulatory T cells in long-lasting Graves disease. Overall study results and limits: Having only a small sample size may have limited accuracy.

Concerning this clonotype: Antigen: not known.

Time point denoted: newly diagnosed GD, antithyroid drugs for less than 3 months. From RNA extracted from PBMCs, the TCR library was made. Patients all came to the study from an endocrinology department in Xi'an, China. With EDTA tubes as the receptacles, about 9 milliliters of peripheral blood were drawn. Arm-PCR with iRepertoire HTBI primers amplified the CDR3 regions for these TCR beta libraries. TCRdb fed the multiplex PCR reads into MiXCR, producing one record per CDR3 protein. Here the sample spans approximately 270,000 distinct CDR3 sequences, 15% to 20% being singletons. Another study also made use of these data, one on T cells in Graves' hyperthyroidism and ophthalmopathy. As that study records: The TCR CDR3 was amplified in a first-round RT-PCR using the HTBI primer set.

The receptor's source is a woman aged 30 to 39 with Graves disease. Sequencing used peripheral blood mononuclear cells (PBMCs), obtained at new diagnosis, from a patient treated with antithyroid drugs.

CDR3 in DNA: TGTGCCAGTAGTGCCTACCGGGTCCGTGCTTACAATGAGCAGTTCTTC. Amino acids: CASSAYRVRAYNEQFF. The chain carries TRBV19 and TRBJ2-1; D remains unclear. The CDR3 runs 16 residues. Looked up from germline, CDR1 is LNHDA and CDR2 is SQIVND (reference sequence). Trimming shortened V by 5 bases and J by 4 bases, and 18 bases separated the two germline ends.